Sequencing of this T cell receptor (beta chain) was carried out in a study of cytomegalovirus exposure and HLA in healthy donors. Assay: immunoSEQ multiplex PCR; the TCRdb copy retains only in-frame clones and omits some. The sample holds more than 200,000 clones; more than 85% are singletons and the top ten take about 12%. This clone came up once. J was trimmed by 3 bases and V by 2 bases; bases with no gene match: 4. The CDR3 totals 15 residues. Looked up from germline, CDR1 is MNHEY and CDR2 is SVGAGI. The rearrangement links TRBV6-5 to TRBJ2-7; 10 bases map to TRBD2. Sequenced input: PBMCs. This TCR was sampled from a man between 18 and 35 years old in good health and CMV-seropositive. The DNA for the CDR3 is TGTGCCAGCAGTTACCGGGGGACTAGCGACTACGAGCAGTACTTC. It yields the protein CASSYRGTSDYEQYF.